This record concerns one T cell receptor (beta chain) sequence. This record belongs to a study of blood T cell repertoires in COVID-19. Overall study: From the United States, Italy and Spain came samples of acute and convalescent COVID-19.

The germline V gene has CDR1 LNHNV and CDR2 YYDKDF (reference sequence). The V end lost 1 base, the J end lost 3 bases, and 6 bases lay between the germline ends. The CDR3 consists of 13 residues. Profiled with immunoSEQ multiplex PCR; TCRdb holds only in-frame clones, not every one. Among about 120,000 clones listed, approximately 84% were seen once. V gene TRBV15 combines with J gene TRBJ2-5; the D is unclear. The sample comprised peripheral blood. The origin of this receptor is a man in his 70s with acute or convalescent COVID-19. The CDR3 DNA sequence: TGTGCCACCAGCAGAGGACGGGAAGAGACCCAGTACTTC. Protein product: CATSRGREETQYF. Drawing the rest from reference TRBV15 and TRBJ2-5, the complete variable domain is DAMVIQNPRYQVTQFGKPVTLSCSQTLNHNVMYWYQQKSSQAPKLLFHYYDKDFNNEADTPDNFQSRRPNTSFCFLDIRSPGLGDTAMYLCATSRGREETQYFGPGTRLLVL.